These T cell receptor beta chains were read from a single sample in a study of response to subunit inactivated influenza vaccine. TCRdb reprocessed the RT-PCR reads with MiXCR, giving one entry per CDR3 protein. The sample has about 520,000 distinct CDR3 sequences, less than 30% seen once. Specimen: CD4+ T cells sorted from PBMCs, collected 5 days after vaccination. These receptors came from a man aged 45-65 years who received an inactivated influenza vaccine. Both conserved end residues are part of each CDR3. The D gene is left open where the match is weak. Rows give clone size only sometimes, using once, few, many, or a class for an expanded clone.

DNA: TGTGCCAGCAGCCAAGTACAGGGGGCCTCTAACTATGGCTACACCTTC
CDR3: CASSQVQGASNYGYTF
J: TRBJ1-2
V: TRBV4-2
size: -
D: TRBD1

DNA: TGTGCCAGCACTCGGTTAGAGGTTGTGGTGGAGACCCAGTACTTC
CDR3: CASTRLEVVVETQYF
J: TRBJ2-5
V: TRBV7-9
size: -
D: -

DNA: TGTGCCAGCTCACCACGGGGAGGACAGATAGGCGAGCAGTACTTC
CDR3: CASSPRGGQIGEQYF
J: TRBJ2-7
V: TRBV18
size: -
D: -

DNA: TGTGCCAGCAGCTTAATCGGTGGTAGCGGGGCGGCGCGGTACGAGCAGTACTTC
CDR3: CASSLIGGSGAARYEQYF
J: TRBJ2-7
V: TRBV11-2
size: few
D: TRBD2

DNA: TGTGCCAGCAGCATAAGTTCAGGGGGCTTTGAGACCCAGTACTTC
CDR3: CASSISSGGFETQYF
J: TRBJ2-5
V: TRBV7-9
size: -
D: TRBD1

DNA: TGCAGTGCCGTGACTAGCCGAGGCTACAATGAGCAGTTCTTC
CDR3: CSAVTSRGYNEQFF
J: TRBJ2-1
V: TRBV20-1
size: -
D: TRBD2

DNA: TGTGCCAGCAGCTTTGGACAGGGAATTTACAATGAGCAGTTCTTC
CDR3: CASSFGQGIYNEQFF
J: TRBJ2-1
V: TRBV11-2
size: few
D: TRBD1

DNA: TGCAGCGTGACCCGGGAATTCTCGGAGCAGTTCTTC
CDR3: CSVTREFSEQFF
J: TRBJ2-1
V: TRBV20-1
size: few
D: -

DNA: TGTGCCAGCAGCAAAAAAGGGCTCACCGGGGAGCTGTTTTTT
CDR3: CASSKKGLTGELFF
J: TRBJ2-2
V: TRBV11-2
size: few
D: -

DNA: TGCGCCAGCAGCGTGGGACATGACACCGGGGAGCTGTTTTTT
CDR3: CASSVGHDTGELFF
J: TRBJ2-2
V: TRBV5-1
size: -
D: -

DNA: TGCGCCAGCAGCTTGACAGAGGATTCACCCCTCCACTTT
CDR3: CASSLTEDSPLHF
J: TRBJ1-6
V: TRBV5-1
size: few
D: -

DNA: TGTGCCACCAGCTCCCGGGTCCAGACCTACGAGCAGTACTTC
CDR3: CATSSRVQTYEQYF
J: TRBJ2-7
V: TRBV15
size: -
D: -